The 25 T cell receptor beta chains presented below share a single source sample, sequenced in a study of T-cell memory formation after mild COVID-19. TCRdb fed the 5' RACE reads into MiXCR, producing one record per CDR3 protein. The table includes 560,000 or so distinct CDR3 sequences, around 16% detected once. The sample was PBMCs or a T cell subset sorted from them (not recorded which). The source is an adult woman who had mild COVID-19 (a few samples of this study predate the infection). Cell type and time point are not known.

The chain carries TRBV30 and TRBJ2-5; tentative D call: TRBD1 (6 bases). V was trimmed by 3 bases and J by 3 bases, leaving 17 bases between them. The CDR3 is 15 amino acids. The V gene's germline CDR1 is GTSNPN and CDR2 SVGIG (reference sequence). The CDR3 is CAWRKGSTGKETQYF. Here the CDR3 DNA reads TGTGCCTGGAGGAAGGGGAGCACAGGGAAAGAGACCCAGTACTTC.

The V gene is TRBV2, the J gene TRBJ2-1; D remains unclear. Trimming took off 6 bases at V and 7 bases at J, with 10 bases between the two ends. The CDR3 sequence is 12 residues long. CDR1 SNHLY and CDR2 FYNNEI come from the germline V gene. In DNA, the CDR3 is TGTGCCAGCAGGGTAGTTCTTAATGAGCAGTTCTTC. Amino acids: CASRVVLNEQFF.

The chain uses TRBV24-1 and TRBJ2-3; the D gene is possibly TRBD2 (5 bases). This CDR3 spans 15 amino acids. The germline V and J ends were trimmed by 2 bases and 3 bases, with 11 bases remaining between them. CDR1 and CDR2 (germline): KGHDR, SFDVKD. DNA for the CDR3: TGTGCCACCAGTGATTCCACCGGGGTTACAGATACGCAGTATTTT. As protein: CATSDSTGVTDTQYF.

The DNA for the CDR3 is TGCGCCAGCAGCCAAGACATCACTGCAACTAATGAAAAACTGTTTTTT. It specifies CASSQDITATNEKLFF. The V and J genes are TRBV4-3 and TRBJ1-4; D not resolved. This CDR3 contains 16 residues. Per the germline V gene, CDR1 is LGHNA and CDR2 is YSLEER. V lost 0 bases to trimming and J lost 0 bases, with 8 bases between them.

This clonotype was recorded at least ten times. The chain joins TRBV5-1 to TRBJ1-1, with D perhaps matching TRBD1 (6 bases). The V gene's germline CDR1 is SGHRS and CDR2 YFSETQ. V shed 0 bases and J shed 2 bases, with 14 bases lying between them. This CDR3 has 16 residues. In nucleotides, the CDR3 is TGCGCCAGCAGCTTGGACGGGGGCGCGGTTAACACTGAAGCTTTCTTT. Translating it yields CASSLDGGAVNTEAFF.

J is TRBJ2-1 and V is TRBV20-1, with 7 bases aligning to TRBD1. This CDR3 contains 15 residues. J was trimmed by 4 bases and V by 4 bases; bases with no gene match: 10. Germline CDR1 is DFQATT and CDR2 is SNEGSKA (reference sequence). The CDR3, as DNA: TGCAGTGCTATAGGCCTGGGCAGGGGGTACAATGAGCAGTTCTTC. This gives the protein CSAIGLGRGYNEQFF.

This sequence joins TRBV20-1 and TRBJ1-4; D perhaps matches TRBD1 (5 bases). Germline V gene lookup returns CDR1 DFQATT and CDR2 SNEGSKA (reference sequence). Deletions cut 3 bases from V and 5 bases from J, with 16 bases between. This CDR3 contains 15 residues. CDR3 in DNA: TGCAGTGCTAGGGGAGGGGTAGGGAAAAATGAAAAACTGTTTTTT. Its protein is CSARGGVGKNEKLFF.

This clonotype was detected only a few times. The J gene is TRBJ1-2, the V gene TRBV27; D is possibly TRBD1 (6 bases). Per the germline V gene, CDR1 is MNHEY and CDR2 is SMNVEV (reference sequence). Trimming stripped 3 bases from V and 8 bases from J, with 19 bases between. The CDR3 runs to 15 residues. CDR3 protein: CASSFYYRDTEGYTF. CDR3 nucleotides: TGTGCCAGCAGTTTTTATTACAGGGATACTGAGGGCTACACCTTC.

The gene calls are TRBV11-2 and TRBJ2-1, with D possibly being TRBD1 or TRBD2 (5 bases each). V lost 6 bases to trimming and J lost 6 bases, with 12 bases between them. Germline lookup yields CDR1 SGHAT and CDR2 FQNNGV. The CDR3 is made up of 13 amino acids. The CDR3 here is CASRPFGGNEQFF. CDR3 coding DNA: TGTGCCAGCAGGCCGTTTGGGGGCAATGAGCAGTTCTTC.

A few counts support this clonotype. The J gene is TRBJ2-7, the V gene TRBV5-5; 8 bases line up with TRBD1. The CDR3 length is 15 residues. J was trimmed by 2 bases and V by 4 bases; bases with no gene match: 8. Germline assignment: CDR1 SGHKS and CDR2 YYEKEE (reference sequence). Here the CDR3 reads CASSPRDRSPYEQYF. DNA of the CDR3: TGTGCCAGCAGCCCCCGGGACAGGAGCCCCTACGAGCAGTACTTC.

The table lists this clonotype with a few counts. V gene TRBV5-1 combines with J gene TRBJ2-1; 11 bases map to TRBD2. Looked up from germline, CDR1 is SGHRS and CDR2 is YFSETQ. J lost 5 bases, V lost 4 bases, and 11 bases had no gene match. The CDR3 runs to 17 residues. The CDR3 bases are TGCGCCAGCAGCCGAAAACTAGCGGGAGCCCTGAACAATGAGCAGTTCTTC. Translation: CASSRKLAGALNNEQFF.

In its sample, this clonotype was seen a few times. This chain uses TRBV7-3 with TRBJ2-1, with D possibly being TRBD2 (6 bases). Germline CDR1 SGHTA, CDR2 FQGTGA. V lost 2 bases and J lost 2, with 13 bases in between. This CDR3 spans 16 amino acids. The CDR3, as DNA: TGTGCCAGCAGCTTAGGGCCCGGGGGAGCCTACAATGAGCAGTTCTTC. It specifies CASSLGPGGAYNEQFF.

At least ten counts were recorded for this clonotype. The rearrangement links TRBV12-3 or TRBV12-4 to TRBJ2-7, with no clear D. V was trimmed by 2 bases and J by 2 bases, leaving 4 bases between them. The CDR3 runs 12 residues. The CDR3 region is CASSLTPYEQYF. CDR3 coding DNA: TGTGCCAGCAGTTTAACTCCCTACGAGCAGTACTTC.

This chain joins TRBV5-1 and TRBJ2-3; 8 positions match TRBD1. Germline V gene lookup returns CDR1 SGHRS and CDR2 YFSETQ. This CDR3 spans 13 amino acids. V was clipped by 1 base and J by 6 bases; unmatched bases: 1. CDR3 sequence (DNA): TGCGCCAGCAGCTTGCGACAGGGGGATACGCAGTATTTT. This encodes CASSLRQGDTQYF.

This clonotype was counted only a few times. This chain joins TRBV3-1 and TRBJ1-2; 7 bases align to TRBD1. The CDR3 runs 14 residues. Germline V gives CDR1 LGHDT, CDR2 YNNKEL (reference sequence). V gave up 1 base and J gave up 7 bases; unmatched junction bases: 6. The CDR3 nucleotides read TGTGCCAGCAGCCAAGGACAGGGTATCAGTGGCTACACCTTC. Amino acid sequence: CASSQGQGISGYTF.

The chain carries TRBV4-2 and TRBJ2-1, with 7 bases matching TRBD1. The CDR3 sequence is 16 residues long. Germline V gene sequence: CDR1 LGHNA, CDR2 YNFKEQ. With V trimmed by 5 bases and J by 6 bases, 13 bases remained unmatched. Here the CDR3 DNA reads TGTGCCAGCAGCGGCCCGACAGGGCTAGGCTCCAATGAGCAGTTCTTC. Its translation: CASSGPTGLGSNEQFF.

This clonotype was recorded a few times. The chain recombines TRBV7-9 with TRBJ1-1, with D hard to call. CDR1 and CDR2 from the germline V gene are SEHNR and FQNEAQ (reference sequence). V was pared by 5 bases and J by 6 bases, with 10 bases between. The CDR3 is 12 residues long. DNA of the CDR3: TGTGCCAGCAGCCTACTTAGGGCTGAAGCTTTCTTT. It encodes CASSLLRAEAFF. Filled out from reference TRBV7-9 and TRBJ1-1, the complete variable domain reads DTGVSQNPRHKITKRGQNVTFRCDPISEHNRLYWYRQTLGQGPEFLTYFQNEAQLEKSRLLSDRFSAERPKGSFSTLEIQRTEQGDSAMYLCASSLLRAEAFFGQGTRLTVV.

A single count supports this clonotype. This chain uses TRBV24-1 with TRBJ1-5, with D uncertain. Germline V gene sequence: CDR1 KGHDR, CDR2 SFDVKD. There are 14 residues in the CDR3. Trimming shortened V by 9 bases and J by 0 bases, and 11 bases separated the two germline ends. The CDR3 coding sequence is TGTGCCACCTCTCGAGACGGTAGCAATCAGCCCCAGCATTTT. It encodes CATSRDGSNQPQHF.

This clonotype has more than one count but fewer than ten. The rearrangement links TRBV21-1 to TRBJ1-5; TRBD1 is the table's D call, not checked against the DNA. TRBV21-1 is termed a pseudogene. The CDR3 is 18 amino acids. The CDR3 nucleotides read TGTGCCAGCAGCCCTCATAAAGGGGGGTCTGATAGCAATCAGCCCCAGCATTTT. Translation gives CASSPHKGGSDSNQPQHF.

V is TRBV7-9 and J is TRBJ1-4; D gene uncertain. V was cut by 6 bases and J by 7 bases, with 12 bases left in between. CDR1 SEHNR and CDR2 FQNEAQ come from the germline V gene (reference sequence). CDR3 length equals 13 residues. CDR3 protein: CASSWMAVEKLFF. CDR3 bases: TGTGCCAGCAGTTGGATGGCTGTTGAAAAACTGTTTTTT.

This clonotype was counted ten times or more. The chain couples TRBV28 to TRBJ2-7, with D perhaps TRBD1 (6 bases). Looked up from germline, CDR1 is MDHEN and CDR2 is SYDVKM. The CDR3 has 14 residues. Trimming removed 9 bases at V and 2 bases at J, with 17 bases between. CDR3 protein: CASRATGITYEQYF. Here the CDR3 DNA reads TGTGCCAGTAGAGCCACAGGGATTACCTACGAGCAGTACTTC.

In its sample, this clonotype was seen a few times. The genes are TRBV5-1 and TRBJ2-7; no clear D gene. CDR1 and CDR2 from the germline V gene are SGHRS and YFSETQ. The CDR3 has 13 amino acids. With 6 bases removed from V and 0 bases from J, the gap between germline ends came to 10 bases. The DNA for the CDR3 is TGCGCCAGCAACTCTGCCCTCTCCTACGAGCAGTACTTC. It yields the protein CASNSALSYEQYF.

J is TRBJ1-1 and V is TRBV20-1; possibly TRBD1 for D (6 bases). Trimming took 2 bases from V and 0 from J, leaving 7 bases between them. The CDR3 totals 13 residues. Germline-derived CDR1 and CDR2 are DFQATT and SNEGSKA (reference sequence). The CDR3 DNA follows: TGCAGTGCTAGAAGGACAGTGAACACTGAAGCTTTCTTT. Amino acid sequence: CSARRTVNTEAFF.

V gene TRBV20-1 combines with J gene TRBJ2-1; D is unresolved. V was cut by 2 bases and J by 4 bases, with 15 bases left in between. The CDR3 totals 15 residues. Germline V gene data show CDR1 as DFQATT and CDR2 as SNEGSKA (reference sequence). The CDR3 loop is CSARLSDRPYNEQFF. The CDR3 DNA follows: TGCAGTGCTAGACTGAGCGACCGGCCTTACAATGAGCAGTTCTTC.

The V call is TRBV5-1, the J call TRBJ1-1; D may be TRBD1 (6 bases). The length of the CDR3 is 12 residues. Trimming cost V 4 bases and J 5 bases, with 9 bases left between them. Germline V gene sequence: CDR1 SGHRS, CDR2 YFSETQ. For the CDR3, the DNA is TGCGCCAGCAGCATGGACAGTACTGAAGCTTTCTTT. It codes for CASSMDSTEAFF.